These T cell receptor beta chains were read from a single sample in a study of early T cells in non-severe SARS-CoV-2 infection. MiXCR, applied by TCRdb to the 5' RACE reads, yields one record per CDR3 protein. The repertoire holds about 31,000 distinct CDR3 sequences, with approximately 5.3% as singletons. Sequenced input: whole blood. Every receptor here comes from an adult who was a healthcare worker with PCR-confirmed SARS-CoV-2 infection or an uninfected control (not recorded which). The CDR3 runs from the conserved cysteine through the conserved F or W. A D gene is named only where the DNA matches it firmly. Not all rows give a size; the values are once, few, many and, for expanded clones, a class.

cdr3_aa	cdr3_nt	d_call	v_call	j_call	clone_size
CSASHHGVSYNEQFF	TGCAGTGCTAGTCACCATGGGGTGTCCTACAATGAGCAGTTCTTC	-	TRBV20-1	TRBJ2-1	many
CSVVGTGRSSTEAFF	TGCAGCGTTGTGGGTACTGGACGGAGCAGTACTGAAGCTTTCTTT	-	TRBV29-1	TRBJ1-1	many
CASSQDSVYEQYF	TGTGCCAGCAGCCAAGATTCCGTTTACGAGCAGTACTTC	-	TRBV14	TRBJ2-7	many
CASRDGQVRAFF	TGTGCCAGTAGGGACGGACAGGTCCGGGCTTTCTTT	TRBD1	TRBV19	TRBJ1-1	many
CASSEVGRGQETQYF	TGTGCCAGCAGTGAAGTTGGCAGGGGCCAAGAGACCCAGTACTTC	-	TRBV2	TRBJ2-5	many
CSAPDWANRQETQYF	TGCAGTGCCCCCGATTGGGCGAACAGACAAGAGACCCAGTACTTC	-	TRBV20-1	TRBJ2-5	-
CASREEVEGDIQYF	TGTGCCAGCAGAGAGGAGGTCGAGGGGGACATTCAGTACTTC	-	TRBV28	TRBJ2-4	many
CASSLLGSFTDTQYF	TGTGCCAGCAGCTTGCTCGGATCGTTCACAGATACGCAGTATTTT	-	TRBV5-4	TRBJ2-3	many
CASSLSGYGYTF	TGTGCCAGCAGTTTATCAGGTTATGGCTACACCTTC	-	TRBV27	TRBJ1-2	many
CSARDTGGPGSYEQYF	TGCAGTGCTAGAGATACGGGAGGGCCGGGCTCCTACGAGCAGTACTTC	TRBD2	TRBV20-1	TRBJ2-7	-
CASSLDRGRREQYF	TGTGCCAGCAGTCTGGACAGGGGGCGTCGGGAGCAGTACTTC	TRBD1	TRBV6-2/TRBV6-3	TRBJ2-7	many
CSARTGGNEQFF	TGCAGCGCTAGGACAGGGGGAAATGAGCAGTTCTTC	TRBD1	TRBV29-1	TRBJ2-1	-
CSVVSVNTEAFF	TGCAGCGTTGTCTCAGTGAACACTGAAGCTTTCTTT	-	TRBV29-1	TRBJ1-1	-
CASLWSTGIKKTQYF	TGTGCCAGCCTCTGGAGTACAGGGATCAAGAAGACCCAGTACTTC	-	TRBV28	TRBJ2-5	-
CASTPGTGDGYTF	TGTGCCAGCACCCCCGGGACAGGGGATGGCTACACCTTC	TRBD1	TRBV6-2/TRBV6-3	TRBJ1-2	-
CASSLRLRGQVWADTQYF	TGTGCCAGCAGTTTGAGGCTCAGGGGACAGGTCTGGGCAGATACGCAGTATTTT	TRBD1	TRBV27	TRBJ2-3	many
CASSWTRANDSNTGELFF	TGTGCCAGCAGCTGGACCAGGGCAAATGATTCGAACACCGGGGAGCTGTTTTTT	-	TRBV21-1	TRBJ2-2	-
CASSMSGKRADTQYF	TGTGCCAGCAGCATGAGCGGGAAAAGGGCAGATACGCAGTATTTT	TRBD2	TRBV12-3/TRBV12-4	TRBJ2-3	many
CASSQLAGAYNEQFF	TGCGCCAGCAGCCAACTAGCGGGGGCCTACAATGAGCAGTTCTTC	TRBD2	TRBV5-1	TRBJ2-1	-
CASSLRRESYNEQFF	TGTGCCAGCAGCTTGAGGCGGGAGTCCTACAATGAGCAGTTCTTC	TRBD2	TRBV5-4	TRBJ2-1	-
CATSDVAGGTYNEQFF	TGTGCCACCAGTGATGTAGCGGGAGGAACCTACAATGAGCAGTTCTTC	TRBD2	TRBV24-1	TRBJ2-1	many
CASSLAGQPQHF	TGTGCCAGCAGCTTGGCGGGACAGCCCCAGCATTTT	-	TRBV5-6	TRBJ1-5	many
CASSAGNSDEQYF	TGTGCCAGCTCAGCAGGGAATAGCGACGAGCAGTACTTC	-	TRBV18	TRBJ2-7	many
CASRVTVSYEQYF	TGTGCCAGCAGGGTGACAGTCTCCTACGAGCAGTACTTC	-	TRBV6-5	TRBJ2-7	few
CSVGRSSYNEQFF	TGCAGCGTTGGCAGGAGCTCCTACAATGAGCAGTTCTTC	-	TRBV29-1	TRBJ2-1	-
CASSRQESYNEQFF	TGTGCCAGTAGCCGACAGGAATCCTACAATGAGCAGTTCTTC	-	TRBV19	TRBJ2-1	many
CASSLVEPTGVGYTF	TGTGCCAGCAGCTTAGTGGAGCCTACAGGGGTCGGCTACACCTTC	TRBD1	TRBV7-9	TRBJ1-2	many
CASSGQGRHEQFF	TGTGCCAGCAGTGGACAGGGGCGACATGAGCAGTTCTTC	TRBD1	TRBV12-3/TRBV12-4	TRBJ2-1	few
CASRQAGWGSRQETQYF	TGTGCCAGCAGGCAGGCAGGCTGGGGCAGCCGACAAGAGACCCAGTACTTC	-	TRBV6-2/TRBV6-3	TRBJ2-5	many
CASSRRAGATVSNQPQHF	TGTGCCAGCAGTCGCCGTGCAGGGGCTACGGTTAGCAATCAGCCCCAGCATTTT	-	TRBV6-5	TRBJ1-5	many
CSVEEGGYEQYF	TGCAGCGTTGAAGAAGGGGGCTACGAGCAGTACTTC	-	TRBV29-1	TRBJ2-7	many
CAWSRDSYYEQYF	TGTGCCTGGAGCCGGGACAGTTACTACGAGCAGTACTTC	TRBD1	TRBV30	TRBJ2-7	few
CAWSDSYEQYF	TGTGCCTGGAGCGACAGCTACGAGCAGTACTTC	-	TRBV30	TRBJ2-7	many
CASSDLDRRHETQYF	TGTGCCAGCAGTGATCTTGACAGGAGACATGAGACCCAGTACTTC	-	TRBV25-1	TRBJ2-5	many
CASSSEGLSSYNSPLHF	TGTGCCAGCAGTTCCGAGGGGCTTAGCTCCTATAATTCACCCCTCCACTTT	-	TRBV28	TRBJ1-6	many
CSARDFRGQETQYF	TGCAGTGCTAGAGATTTCCGGGGCCAAGAGACCCAGTACTTC	-	TRBV20-1	TRBJ2-5	many
CSASGTILGSYEQYF	TGCAGTGCCTCCGGGACTATCCTCGGGTCCTACGAGCAGTACTTC	TRBD2	TRBV20-1	TRBJ2-7	-
CASSQDRPSGSSNEQFF	TGTGCCAGCAGCCAAGATCGACCCAGCGGGAGCTCGAATGAGCAGTTCTTC	TRBD2	TRBV4-2	TRBJ2-1	many
CASQQIGDTEAFF	TGTGCCAGCCAACAAATTGGGGACACTGAAGCTTTCTTT	-	TRBV18	TRBJ1-1	many
CASSPAGTGLYNEQFF	TGTGCCAGCTCACCGGCCGGGACAGGACTATACAATGAGCAGTTCTTC	TRBD1	TRBV18	TRBJ2-1	many
CSARRISGRAHEQYF	TGCAGTGCTAGAAGGATCAGCGGGAGGGCCCACGAGCAGTACTTC	TRBD2	TRBV20-1	TRBJ2-7	many
CASSQVSGGTVDTQYF	TGTGCCAGCAGCCAAGTCAGCGGGGGGACGGTAGATACGCAGTATTTT	TRBD2	TRBV3-1	TRBJ2-3	many
CASSWGGQKGTDTQYF	TGTGCCAGCAGCTGGGGCGGACAGAAGGGCACAGATACGCAGTATTTT	-	TRBV5-6	TRBJ2-3	many
CATSRDLRMNTEAFF	TGTGCCACCAGCAGAGATCTGAGGATGAACACTGAAGCTTTCTTT	-	TRBV15	TRBJ1-1	-
CSVVSPYEQYF	TGCAGCGTTGTATCCCCCTACGAGCAGTACTTC	-	TRBV29-1	TRBJ2-7	many
CASSRDSSYEQYF	TGTGCCAGCAGCCGGGACAGTTCCTACGAGCAGTACTTC	TRBD1	TRBV3-1	TRBJ2-7	many
CSARPNRGARNNEQFF	TGCAGTGCTAGACCGAACAGGGGGGCGCGCAACAATGAGCAGTTCTTC	TRBD1	TRBV20-1	TRBJ2-1	many
CASSLAPGGLRNEQFF	TGTGCCAGCAGCTTAGCTCCCGGGGGCCTACGCAATGAGCAGTTCTTC	-	TRBV11-3	TRBJ2-1	many
CASSFDRGPYEQYF	TGCGCCAGCAGCTTTGACAGGGGGCCCTACGAGCAGTACTTC	TRBD1	TRBV5-1	TRBJ2-7	many
CASSVALAGPECEQFF	TGTGCCAGCAGCGTAGCTTTAGCGGGGCCCGAATGTGAGCAGTTCTTC	TRBD2	TRBV9	TRBJ2-1	medium-sized